This T cell receptor beta chain emerged from a study of OX40 agonist ivuxolimab in advanced cancers. Worth noting for this clone: Its antigen is still unknown.

Trimming removed 0 bases from V and 6 bases from J, with 11 bases in between. CDR1 is GTSNPN, CDR2 SVGIG, per germline (reference sequence). The CDR3 has 13 amino acids. Broader study findings: Not determined was the antigen specificity of the expanded peripheral T cells.

This table comes from immunoSEQ multiplex PCR, and its TCRdb copy is limited to in-frame clones, with some not included. The data show around 60,000 clones, about 85% seen once. The receptor comes from an adult with an advanced solid tumor such as melanoma, head and neck, liver or kidney cancer. The sample here was CD4+ or CD8+ T cells sorted from blood, taken in a trial of the OX40 agonist ivuxolimab. This sequence joins TRBV30 and TRBJ1-1; D perhaps matches TRBD1 (5 bases). CDR3: CAWSVAGLAEAFF. The CDR3, as DNA: TGTGCCTGGAGTGTAGCAGGGCTCGCTGAAGCTTTCTTT.